This entry is about one T cell receptor (beta chain). The target antigen is unknown. The data were produced by immunoSEQ multiplex PCR, yet TCRdb's version contains in-frame clones alone and is incomplete. The data contain about 92,000 clones, 70% to 90% of them singletons. The entry originates in a study of glioma-infiltrating T cells after dendritic cell vaccination. Study-wide results and limits: TCR clonality showed no direct relationship with survival.

The ends were cut back, 5 bases at V and 1 base at J, with 20 bases in the middle. Germline values: CDR1 SGHVS, CDR2 FNYEAQ. This CDR3 is built from 18 residues. This TCR was sampled from a human donor with glioblastoma. V is TRBV7-6 and J is TRBJ2-2, with D maybe TRBD2 (5 bases). The sequencing here drew on blood, taken before dendritic cell vaccination. Here the CDR3 reads CASSPHGVGVLNTGELFF. CDR3 DNA: TGTGCCAGCAGCCCCCATGGGGTGGGAGTTTTGAACACCGGGGAGCTGTTTTTT.